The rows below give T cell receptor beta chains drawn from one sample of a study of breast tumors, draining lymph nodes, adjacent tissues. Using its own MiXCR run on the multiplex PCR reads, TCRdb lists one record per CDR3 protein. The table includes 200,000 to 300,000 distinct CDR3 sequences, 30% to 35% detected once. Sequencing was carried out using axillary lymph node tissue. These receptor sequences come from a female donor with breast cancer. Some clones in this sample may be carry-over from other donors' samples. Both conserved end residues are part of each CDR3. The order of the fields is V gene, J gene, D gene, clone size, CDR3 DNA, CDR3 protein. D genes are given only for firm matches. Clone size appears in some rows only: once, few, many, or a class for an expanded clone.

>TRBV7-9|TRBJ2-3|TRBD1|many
TGTGCCAGCAGCCCACAACGATTGACAGGGGCAGATACGCAGTATTTT
CASSPQRLTGADTQYF
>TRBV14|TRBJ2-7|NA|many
TGTGCCAGCAGCCAGGGGACGTCGGCGGCCTACGAGCAGTACTTC
CASSQGTSAAYEQYF
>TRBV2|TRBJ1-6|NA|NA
TGTGCCAGCAGTGAGAGTGAGGGGTCCGATTTCTCACCCCTCCACTTT
CASSESEGSDFSPLHF
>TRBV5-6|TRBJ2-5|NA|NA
TGTGCCAGCAGCTTGGCTTTCAGGGAAGAGACCCAGTACTTC
CASSLAFREETQYF
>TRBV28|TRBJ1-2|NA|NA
TGTGCCAGCGAGTGGGGCTATGGCTACACCTTC
CASEWGYGYTF
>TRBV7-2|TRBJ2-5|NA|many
TGTGCCAGCAGCTTAAAGGTCCAAGAGACCCAGTACTTC
CASSLKVQETQYF
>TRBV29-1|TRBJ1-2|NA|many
TGCAGCGTTAAAAAGGGGTCCTATGGCTACACCTTC
CSVKKGSYGYTF
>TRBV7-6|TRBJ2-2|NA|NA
NA
CASSPGWYEQYFGPGTGELFF
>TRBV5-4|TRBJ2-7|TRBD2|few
TGTGCCAGCAGACCGACTAGCGGGAGTTTCGGCGAGCAGTACTTC
CASRPTSGSFGEQYF
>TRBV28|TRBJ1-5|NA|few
TGTGCCAGCAGTTTTTTTGGGGGCGCGGGTGGTCAGCCCCAGCATTTT
CASSFFGGAGGQPQHF
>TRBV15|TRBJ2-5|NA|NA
TGTGCCACCAGCAGAGGAGGGACCCAGCCCCAGTACTTC
CATSRGGTQPQYF
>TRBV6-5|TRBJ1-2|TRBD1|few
TGTGCCAGCAGTTACGCCCGGGACAGTCCATACGGCTACACCTTC
CASSYARDSPYGYTF
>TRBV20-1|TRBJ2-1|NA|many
TGCAGTGCTAGAGACCCCATAGATGTAAACCACAATGAGCAGTTCTTC
CSARDPIDVNHNEQFF
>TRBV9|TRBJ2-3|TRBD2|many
TGTGCCAGCAGCGTAGGGACTAGCGGGCTGACAGATACGCAGTATTTT
CASSVGTSGLTDTQYF
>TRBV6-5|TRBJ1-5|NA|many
TGTGCCAGCACCCCCGCCGGGGGTGGGAGTCAGCCCCAGCATTTT
CASTPAGGGSQPQHF
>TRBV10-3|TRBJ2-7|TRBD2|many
TGTGCCATCGGTGAACCTAGCGGGGCTTACGAGCAGTACTTC
CAIGEPSGAYEQYF
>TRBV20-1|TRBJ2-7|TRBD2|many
TGCAGTGCTAGCCCTAGCGGGCGGGGACCCGCCTACGAGCAGTACTTC
CSASPSGRGPAYEQYF